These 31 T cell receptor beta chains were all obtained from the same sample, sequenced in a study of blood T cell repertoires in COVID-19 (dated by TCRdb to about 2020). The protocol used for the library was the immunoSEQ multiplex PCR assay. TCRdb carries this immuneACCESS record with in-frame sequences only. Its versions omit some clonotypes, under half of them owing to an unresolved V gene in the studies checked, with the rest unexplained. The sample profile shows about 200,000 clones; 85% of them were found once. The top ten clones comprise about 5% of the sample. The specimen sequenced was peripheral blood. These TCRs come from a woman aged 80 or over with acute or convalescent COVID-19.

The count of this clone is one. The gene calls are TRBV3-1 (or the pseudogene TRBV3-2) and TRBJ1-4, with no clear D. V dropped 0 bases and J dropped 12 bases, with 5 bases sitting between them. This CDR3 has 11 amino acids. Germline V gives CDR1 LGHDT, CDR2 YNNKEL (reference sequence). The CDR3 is CASSQETELFF. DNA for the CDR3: TGTGCCAGCAGCCAAGAAACGGAACTGTTTTTT.

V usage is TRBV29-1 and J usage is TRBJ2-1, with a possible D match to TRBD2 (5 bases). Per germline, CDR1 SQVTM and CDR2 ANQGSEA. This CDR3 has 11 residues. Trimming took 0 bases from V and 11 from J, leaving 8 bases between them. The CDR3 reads CSVEERAKQFF. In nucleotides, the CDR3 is TGCAGCGTTGAAGAGAGGGCTAAGCAGTTCTTC.

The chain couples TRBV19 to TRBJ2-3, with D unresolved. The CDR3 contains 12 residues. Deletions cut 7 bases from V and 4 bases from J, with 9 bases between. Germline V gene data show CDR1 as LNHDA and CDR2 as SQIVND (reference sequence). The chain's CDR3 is CASTSRADTQYF. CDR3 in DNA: TGTGCCAGTACCTCCCGGGCAGATACGCAGTATTTT.

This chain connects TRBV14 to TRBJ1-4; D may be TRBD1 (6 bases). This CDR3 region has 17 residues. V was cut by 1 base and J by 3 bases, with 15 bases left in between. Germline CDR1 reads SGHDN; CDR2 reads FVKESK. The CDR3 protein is CASSQGEYRVANEKLFF. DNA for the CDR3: TGTGCCAGCAGCCAAGGGGAATACAGGGTAGCTAATGAAAAACTGTTTTTT. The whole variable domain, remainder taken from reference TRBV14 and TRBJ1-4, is EAGVTQFPSHSVIEKGQTVTLRCDPISGHDNLYWYRRVMGKEIKFLLHFVKESKQDESGMPNNRFLAERTGGTYSTLKVQPAELEDSGVYFCASSQGEYRVANEKLFFGSGTQLSVL.

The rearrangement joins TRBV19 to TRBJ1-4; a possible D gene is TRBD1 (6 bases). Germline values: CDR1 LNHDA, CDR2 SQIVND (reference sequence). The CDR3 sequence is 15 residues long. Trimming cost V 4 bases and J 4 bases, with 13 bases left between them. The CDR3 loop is CASSTTGNYNEKLFF. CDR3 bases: TGTGCCAGTAGTACCACAGGGAACTATAATGAAAAACTGTTTTTT.

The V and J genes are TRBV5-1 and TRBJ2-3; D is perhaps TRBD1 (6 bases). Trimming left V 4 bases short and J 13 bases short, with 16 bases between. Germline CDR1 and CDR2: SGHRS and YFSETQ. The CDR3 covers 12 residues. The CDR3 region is CASSAGDVSEYF. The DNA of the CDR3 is TGCGCCAGCAGCGCAGGGGACGTCTCGGAGTATTTT.

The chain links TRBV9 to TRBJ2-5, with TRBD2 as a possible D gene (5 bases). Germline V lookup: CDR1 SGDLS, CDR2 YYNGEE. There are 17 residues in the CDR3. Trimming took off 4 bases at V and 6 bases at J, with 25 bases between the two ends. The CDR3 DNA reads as TGTGCCAGCAGCTTATTCAAGCGGCCAGGTGGTGTAAAGACCCAGTACTTC. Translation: CASSLFKRPGGVKTQYF.

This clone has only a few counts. The CDR3 DNA reads as TGTGCCACCTTCAGCGGGAAATTTTCCTCTTTAGAGACCCAGTACTTC. This gives the protein CATFSGKFSSLETQYF. The chain combines TRBV3-1 (or the pseudogene TRBV3-2) with TRBJ2-5; 7 nucleotides align to TRBD2. Trimming took 10 bases from V and 4 from J; bases not matched to a gene: 18. The CDR3 extends over 16 amino acids. Germline V gene sequence: CDR1 LGHDT, CDR2 YNNKEL (reference sequence).

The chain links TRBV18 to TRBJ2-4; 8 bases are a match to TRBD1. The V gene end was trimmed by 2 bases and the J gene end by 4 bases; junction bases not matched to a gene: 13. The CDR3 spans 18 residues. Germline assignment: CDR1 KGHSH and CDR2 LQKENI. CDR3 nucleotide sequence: TGTGCCAGCTCACCAAATATACGTGGACAGGGAACGAAAAACATTCAGTACTTC. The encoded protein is CASSPNIRGQGTKNIQYF.

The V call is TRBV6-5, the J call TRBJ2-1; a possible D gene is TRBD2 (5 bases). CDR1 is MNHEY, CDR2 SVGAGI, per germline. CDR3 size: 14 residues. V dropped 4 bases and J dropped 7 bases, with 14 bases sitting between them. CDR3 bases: TGTGCCAGCAGTTCCTTCCGAAGAGGGAATGAGCAGTTCTTC. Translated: CASSSFRRGNEQFF.

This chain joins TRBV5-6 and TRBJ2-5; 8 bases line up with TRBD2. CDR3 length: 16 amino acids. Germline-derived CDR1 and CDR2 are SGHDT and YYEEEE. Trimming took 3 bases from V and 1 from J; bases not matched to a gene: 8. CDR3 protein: CASSSLAGGSQETQYF. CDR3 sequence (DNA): TGTGCCAGCAGCTCCCTCGCGGGAGGTTCCCAAGAGACCCAGTACTTC.

The CDR3 nucleotides read TGTGCCTGGAGGGGCTCAATCCGGGCCCAGGGGGATACGCAGTATTTT. Encoded protein: CAWRGSIRAQGDTQYF. The rearrangement links TRBV30 to TRBJ2-3; perhaps TRBD1 as D (6 bases). Trimming cost V 3 bases and J 6 bases, with 22 bases left between them. The CDR3 is made up of 16 amino acids. CDR1 is GTSNPN, CDR2 SVGIG, per germline (reference sequence).

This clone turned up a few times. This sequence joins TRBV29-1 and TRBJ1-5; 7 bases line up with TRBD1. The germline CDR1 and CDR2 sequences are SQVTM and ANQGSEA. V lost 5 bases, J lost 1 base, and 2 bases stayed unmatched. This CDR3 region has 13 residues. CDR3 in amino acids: CSVRQGSNQPQHF. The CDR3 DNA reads TGCAGCGTTCGACAGGGCAGCAATCAGCCCCAGCATTTT.

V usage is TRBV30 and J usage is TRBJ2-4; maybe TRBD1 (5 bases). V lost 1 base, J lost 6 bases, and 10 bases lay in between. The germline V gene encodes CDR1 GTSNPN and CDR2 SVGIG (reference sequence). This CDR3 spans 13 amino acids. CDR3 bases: TGTGCCTGGAGTGGCCAGCAGGGAAACATTCAGTACTTC. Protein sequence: CAWSGQQGNIQYF.

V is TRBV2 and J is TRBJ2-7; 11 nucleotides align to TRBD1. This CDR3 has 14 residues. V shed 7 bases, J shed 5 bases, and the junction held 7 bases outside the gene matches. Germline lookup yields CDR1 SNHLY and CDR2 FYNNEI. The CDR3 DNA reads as TGTGCCAGCAACTTCGGGACAGGGGGAAACGAGCAGTACTTC. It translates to CASNFGTGGNEQYF. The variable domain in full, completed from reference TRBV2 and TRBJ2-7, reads EPEVTQTPSHQVTQMGQEVILRCVPISNHLYFYWYRQILGQKVEFLVSFYNNEISEKSEIFDDQFSVERPDGSNFTLKIRSTKLEDSAMYFCASNFGTGGNEQYFGPGTRLTVT.

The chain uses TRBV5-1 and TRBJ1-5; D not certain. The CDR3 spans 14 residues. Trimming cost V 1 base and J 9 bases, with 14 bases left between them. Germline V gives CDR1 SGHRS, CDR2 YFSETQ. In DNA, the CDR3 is TGCGCCAGCAGCTTGTACGGAGATTCGGGGCCCCAGCATTTT. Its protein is CASSLYGDSGPQHF.

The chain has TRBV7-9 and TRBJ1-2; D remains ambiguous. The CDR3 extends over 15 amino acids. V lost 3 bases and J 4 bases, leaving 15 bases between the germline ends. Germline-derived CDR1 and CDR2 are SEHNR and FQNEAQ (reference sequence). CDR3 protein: CASSLEASTLYGYTF. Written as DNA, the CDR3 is TGTGCCAGCAGCTTGGAGGCCTCTACCCTCTATGGCTACACCTTC.

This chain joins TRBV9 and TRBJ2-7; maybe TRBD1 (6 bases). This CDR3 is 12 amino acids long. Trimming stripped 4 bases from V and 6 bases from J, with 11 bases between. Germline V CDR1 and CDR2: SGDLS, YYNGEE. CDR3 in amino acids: CASSQQGSEQYF. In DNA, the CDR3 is TGTGCCAGCAGCCAGCAGGGGAGCGAGCAGTACTTC.

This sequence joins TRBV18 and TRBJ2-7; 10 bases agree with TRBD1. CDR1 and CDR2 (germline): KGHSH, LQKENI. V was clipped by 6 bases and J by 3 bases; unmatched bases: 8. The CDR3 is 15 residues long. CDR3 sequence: CASSSGQGRVYEQYF. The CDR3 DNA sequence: TGTGCCAGCTCCTCGGGACAGGGGAGGGTCTACGAGCAGTACTTC.

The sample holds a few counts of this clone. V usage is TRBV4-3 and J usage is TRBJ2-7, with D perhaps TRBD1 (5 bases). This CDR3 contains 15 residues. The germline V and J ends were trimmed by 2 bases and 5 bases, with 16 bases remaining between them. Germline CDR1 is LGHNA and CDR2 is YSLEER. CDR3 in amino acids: CASSQTTEVYDEQYF. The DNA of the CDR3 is TGCGCCAGCAGCCAAACGACAGAGGTTTATGACGAGCAGTACTTC.

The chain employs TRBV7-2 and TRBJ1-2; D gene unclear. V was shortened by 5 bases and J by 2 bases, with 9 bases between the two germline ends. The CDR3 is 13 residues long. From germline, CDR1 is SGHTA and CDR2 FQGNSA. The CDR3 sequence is CASSPVRNYGYTF. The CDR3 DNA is TGTGCCAGCAGCCCTGTCAGAAACTATGGCTACACCTTC.

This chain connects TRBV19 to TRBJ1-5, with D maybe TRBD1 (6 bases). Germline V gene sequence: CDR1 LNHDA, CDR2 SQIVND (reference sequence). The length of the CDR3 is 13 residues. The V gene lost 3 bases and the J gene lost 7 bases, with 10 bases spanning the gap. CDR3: CASSIWGRQPQHF. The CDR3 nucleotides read TGTGCCAGTAGTATTTGGGGGCGGCAGCCCCAGCATTTT.

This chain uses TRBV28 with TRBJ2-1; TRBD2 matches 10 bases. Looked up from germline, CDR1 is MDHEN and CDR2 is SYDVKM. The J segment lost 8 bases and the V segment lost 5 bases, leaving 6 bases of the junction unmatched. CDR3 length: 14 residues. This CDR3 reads CASSDLAGGDEQFF. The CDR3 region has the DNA TGTGCCAGCAGTGACTTAGCGGGAGGTGATGAGCAGTTCTTC.

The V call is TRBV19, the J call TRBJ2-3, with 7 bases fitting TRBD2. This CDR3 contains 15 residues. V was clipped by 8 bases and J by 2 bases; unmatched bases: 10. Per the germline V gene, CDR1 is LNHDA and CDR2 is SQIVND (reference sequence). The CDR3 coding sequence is TGTGCCAGTGGGAGGGATAGCGGACCCACAGATACGCAGTATTTT. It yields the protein CASGRDSGPTDTQYF.

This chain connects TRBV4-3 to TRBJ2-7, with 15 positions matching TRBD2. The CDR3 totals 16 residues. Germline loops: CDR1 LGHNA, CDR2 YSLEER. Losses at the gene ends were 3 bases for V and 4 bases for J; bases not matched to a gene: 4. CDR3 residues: CASSQAGLAGGYEQYF. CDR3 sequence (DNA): TGCGCCAGCAGCCAGGCGGGACTAGCGGGAGGTTACGAGCAGTACTTC.

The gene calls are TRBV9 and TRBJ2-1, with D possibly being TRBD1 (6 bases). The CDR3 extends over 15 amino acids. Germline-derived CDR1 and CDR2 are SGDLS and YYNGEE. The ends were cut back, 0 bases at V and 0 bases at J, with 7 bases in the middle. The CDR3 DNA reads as TGTGCCAGCAGCGTAGTAGGGGGCTCCTACAATGAGCAGTTCTTC. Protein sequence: CASSVVGGSYNEQFF.

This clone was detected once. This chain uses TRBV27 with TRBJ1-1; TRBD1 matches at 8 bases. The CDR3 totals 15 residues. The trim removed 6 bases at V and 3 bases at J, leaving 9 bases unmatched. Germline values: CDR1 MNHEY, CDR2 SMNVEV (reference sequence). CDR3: CASSRDRLFHTEAFF. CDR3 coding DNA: TGTGCCAGCAGCCGGGACAGGTTATTTCACACTGAAGCTTTCTTT.

CDR3 in DNA: TGTGCCAGCTCCTGGGGGGACAGCTCCTACGAGCAGTACTTC. Its translation: CASSWGDSSYEQYF. This rearrangement joins TRBV28 to TRBJ2-7, with TRBD1 as a possible D gene (7 bases). This CDR3 has 14 residues. Trimming left V 8 bases short and J 0 bases short, with 14 bases between. CDR1 and CDR2 (germline): MDHEN, SYDVKM.

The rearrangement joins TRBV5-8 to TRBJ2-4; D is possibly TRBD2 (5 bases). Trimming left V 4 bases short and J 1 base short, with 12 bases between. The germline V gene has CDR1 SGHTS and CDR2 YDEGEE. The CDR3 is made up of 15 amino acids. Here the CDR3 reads CASSPLTGAKNIQYF. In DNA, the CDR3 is TGTGCCAGCAGCCCATTGACGGGGGCCAAAAACATTCAGTACTTC.

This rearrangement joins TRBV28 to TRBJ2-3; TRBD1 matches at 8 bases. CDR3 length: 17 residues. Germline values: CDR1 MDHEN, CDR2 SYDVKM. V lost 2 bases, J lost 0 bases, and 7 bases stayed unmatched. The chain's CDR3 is CASSLDRDRPSTDTQYF. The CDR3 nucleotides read TGTGCCAGCAGTTTAGACCGGGACAGGCCAAGCACAGATACGCAGTATTTT.

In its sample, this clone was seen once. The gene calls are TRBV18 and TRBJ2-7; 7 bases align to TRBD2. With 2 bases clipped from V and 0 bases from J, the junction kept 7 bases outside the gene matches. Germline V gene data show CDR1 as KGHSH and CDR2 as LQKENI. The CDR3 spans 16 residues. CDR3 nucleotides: TGTGCCAGCTCACCAGCTTTAGCGGGCGTCTCCTACGAGCAGTACTTC. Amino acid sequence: CASSPALAGVSYEQYF.